The 15 T cell receptor beta chains given below trace back to one sample, sequenced in a study of T-cell memory formation after mild COVID-19. TCRdb independently ran MiXCR on the 5' RACE reads; one entry per CDR3 protein. Among around 130,000 distinct CDR3 sequences listed, 15% to 20% were seen once. Input material: PBMCs or a T cell subset sorted from them (not recorded which). These receptors originate from an adult woman who had mild COVID-19 (a few samples of this study predate the infection). Cell type and time point are not known.

This clonotype was detected only a few times. V gene TRBV12-3 or TRBV12-4 combines with J gene TRBJ1-1; 7 positions match TRBD1. The V segment lost 5 bases and the J segment 0 bases; nucleotides outside the gene matches: 6. This CDR3 spans 15 amino acids. The CDR3: CASSRQGGMNTEAFF. The CDR3 DNA reads TGTGCCAGCAGTCGACAGGGAGGGATGAACACTGAAGCTTTCTTT.

This sequence joins TRBV4-1 and TRBJ1-2, with TRBD1 matching over 7 bases. Per germline, CDR1 MGHRA and CDR2 YSYEKL. The length of the CDR3 is 15 residues. The junction had 6 bases not matched to a gene; V was cut back by 3 bases and J by 2 bases. In DNA, the CDR3 is TGCGCCAGCAGCCACCCGGGACAGCGGAACTATGGCTACACCTTC. Its protein is CASSHPGQRNYGYTF.

This clonotype has only one observation. The chain uses TRBV9 and TRBJ1-2; TRBD1 might be the D (6 bases). V was cut by 3 bases and J by 0 bases, with 12 bases left in between. Germline CDR1 and CDR2: SGDLS and YYNGEE. The CDR3 contains 15 residues. In nucleotides, the CDR3 is TGTGCCAGCAGCGCAGGACAGCCCTCTAACTATGGCTACACCTTC. This codes for CASSAGQPSNYGYTF. The variable domain in full, with the rest retrieved from reference TRBV9 and TRBJ1-2, is DSGVTQTPKHLITATGQRVTLRCSPRSGDLSVYWYQQSLDQGLQFLIQYYNGEERAKGNILERFSAQQFPDLHSELNLSSLELGDSALYFCASSAGQPSNYGYTFGSGTRLTVV.

The chain employs TRBV20-1 and TRBJ2-5; 10 bases are shared with TRBD2. The CDR3 totals 14 residues. V was pared by 6 bases and J by 4 bases, with 8 bases of the junction left unmatched. The V gene's germline CDR1 is DFQATT and CDR2 SNEGSKA (reference sequence). Here the CDR3 DNA reads TGCAGTGCCCGGATACTAGCGGGAACAGAGACCCAGTACTTC. Amino acids: CSARILAGTETQYF.

This clonotype was detected only a few times. V is TRBV5-1 and J is TRBJ2-7, with D possibly TRBD2 on 5 matching bases. Trimming removed 0 bases from V and 2 bases from J, with 15 bases in between. The CDR3 covers 16 residues. Germline loops: CDR1 SGHRS, CDR2 YFSETQ. CDR3 in amino acids: CASSLVSGQTTYEQYF. The CDR3, as DNA: TGCGCCAGCAGCTTGGTTTCTGGTCAGACTACCTACGAGCAGTACTTC. Looking up the rest from reference TRBV5-1 and TRBJ2-7 gives the full variable domain: KAGVTQTPRYLIKTRGQQVTLSCSPISGHRSVSWYQQTPGQGLQFLFEYFSETQRNKGNFPGRFSGRQFSNSRSEMNVSTLELGDSALYLCASSLVSGQTTYEQYFGPGTRLTVT.

This clonotype has only one observation. The J gene is TRBJ1-1, the V gene TRBV19; possibly TRBD1 for D (5 bases). Per the germline V gene, CDR1 is LNHDA and CDR2 is SQIVND (reference sequence). This CDR3 has 12 residues. Trimming left V 7 bases short and J 3 bases short, with 9 bases between. CDR3 loop: CASIQGYTEAFF. The CDR3 coding sequence is TGTGCCAGTATCCAGGGATACACTGAAGCTTTCTTT.

This clonotype was seen a few times. The chain has TRBV24-1 and TRBJ2-1, with 9 bases lining up with TRBD2. The germline V gene has CDR1 KGHDR and CDR2 SFDVKD. V was clipped by 10 bases and J by 4 bases; unmatched bases: 7. CDR3 length: 14 amino acids. The CDR3 sequence is CATQRGAEYNEQFF. CDR3 in DNA: TGTGCCACGCAGCGGGGGGCCGAATACAATGAGCAGTTCTTC.

V is TRBV6-6 and J is TRBJ1-1; a possible D gene is TRBD1 (6 bases). V was cut by 4 bases and J by 4 bases, with 10 bases left in between. The CDR3 contains 13 residues. CDR1 is MNHNY and CDR2 is SVGAGI in the germline V gene (reference sequence). The CDR3 DNA follows: TGTGCCAGCAGTTGGACAGACTCCACTGAAGCTTTCTTT. This sequence encodes CASSWTDSTEAFF.

The chain links TRBV6-6 to TRBJ1-3; possibly TRBD1 for D (6 bases). This CDR3 is 16 amino acids long. Per the germline V gene, CDR1 is MNHNY and CDR2 is SVGAGI (reference sequence). The V and J ends lost 5 bases and 0 bases respectively, with 14 bases between them. The CDR3, as DNA: TGTGCCAGCAGTATCGGGGGGACAATCTCTGGAAACACCATATATTTT. Translated: CASSIGGTISGNTIYF.

The chain recombines TRBV11-1 with TRBJ2-1; D is uncertain. The CDR3 has 15 residues. V lost 7 bases to trimming and J lost 7 bases, with 20 bases between them. The germline V gene has CDR1 SGHAT and CDR2 FQDESV (reference sequence). The CDR3 loop is CASNDYPGGTNEQFF. CDR3 coding DNA: TGTGCCAGCAACGATTATCCTGGCGGTACAAATGAGCAGTTCTTC. Full variable domain (outside the CDR3, taken from reference TRBV11-1 and TRBJ2-1): EAEVAQSPRYKITEKSQAVAFWCDPISGHATLYWYRQILGQGPELLVQFQDESVVDDSQLPKDRFSAERLKGVDSTLKIQPAELGDSAMYLCASNDYPGGTNEQFFGPGTRLTVL.

The V call is TRBV21-1, the J call TRBJ2-7; the table's D call TRBD1 went unverified against the DNA. TRBV21-1 is a pseudogene. The CDR3 is 12 amino acids. DNA for the CDR3: TGTGCCGGGGACAGGGGGCCCTACGAGCAGTACTTC. It yields the protein CAGDRGPYEQYF.

This clonotype was recorded a few times. The genes are TRBV30 and TRBJ2-7; D may be TRBD1 (6 bases). This CDR3 has 12 residues. V was shortened by 4 bases and J by 2 bases, with 9 bases between the two germline ends. CDR1 is GTSNPN and CDR2 is SVGIG in the germline V gene (reference sequence). CDR3 DNA: TGTGCCTGGACGGACAGCGCCTACGAGCAGTACTTC. Translated: CAWTDSAYEQYF.

This clonotype was counted at least ten times. This chain uses TRBV7-2 with TRBJ2-2; possibly TRBD2 for D (5 bases). Germline CDR1 reads SGHTA; CDR2 reads FQGNSA. V was cut by 3 bases and J by 0 bases, with 8 bases left in between. This CDR3 is built from 15 residues. The CDR3 DNA is TGTGCCAGCAGCTTCAGCGGAACGAACACCGGGGAGCTGTTTTTT. This encodes CASSFSGTNTGELFF.

A few counts support this clonotype. The chain is built from TRBV5-1 and TRBJ2-1; possibly TRBD1 for D (6 bases). V dropped 4 bases and J dropped 4 bases, with 12 bases sitting between them. The CDR3 length is 14 residues. CDR1 is SGHRS and CDR2 is YFSETQ in the germline V gene. CDR3 sequence: CASSLGTTYNEQFF. The CDR3 DNA reads TGCGCCAGCAGCCTCGGGACAACTTACAATGAGCAGTTCTTC.

Only a few counts were recorded for this clonotype. CDR3 loop: CATSLDRGANNEQFF. CDR3 in DNA: TGTGCCACCAGCCTCGACAGGGGAGCTAACAATGAGCAGTTCTTC. This chain uses TRBV15 with TRBJ2-1; 8 bases agree with TRBD1. CDR3 length equals 15 residues. The V segment lost 5 bases and the J segment 5 bases; nucleotides outside the gene matches: 8. In germline, CDR1 is LNHNV, CDR2 YYDKDF (reference sequence).